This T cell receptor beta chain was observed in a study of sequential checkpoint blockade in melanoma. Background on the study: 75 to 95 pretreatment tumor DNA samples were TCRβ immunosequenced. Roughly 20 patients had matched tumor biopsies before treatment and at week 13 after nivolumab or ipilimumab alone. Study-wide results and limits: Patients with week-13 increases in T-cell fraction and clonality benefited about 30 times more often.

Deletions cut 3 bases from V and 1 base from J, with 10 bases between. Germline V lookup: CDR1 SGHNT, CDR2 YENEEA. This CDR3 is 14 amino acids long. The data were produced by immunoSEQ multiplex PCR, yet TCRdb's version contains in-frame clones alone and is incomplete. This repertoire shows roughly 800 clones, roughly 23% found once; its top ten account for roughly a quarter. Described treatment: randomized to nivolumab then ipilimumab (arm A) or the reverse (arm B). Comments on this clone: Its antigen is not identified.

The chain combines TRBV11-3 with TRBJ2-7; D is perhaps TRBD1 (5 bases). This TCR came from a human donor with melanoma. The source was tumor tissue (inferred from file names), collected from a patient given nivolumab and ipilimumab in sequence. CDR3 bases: TGTGCCAGCAGCTTGGAGCCAGGGTCCTACGAGCAGTACTTC. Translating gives CASSLEPGSYEQYF.